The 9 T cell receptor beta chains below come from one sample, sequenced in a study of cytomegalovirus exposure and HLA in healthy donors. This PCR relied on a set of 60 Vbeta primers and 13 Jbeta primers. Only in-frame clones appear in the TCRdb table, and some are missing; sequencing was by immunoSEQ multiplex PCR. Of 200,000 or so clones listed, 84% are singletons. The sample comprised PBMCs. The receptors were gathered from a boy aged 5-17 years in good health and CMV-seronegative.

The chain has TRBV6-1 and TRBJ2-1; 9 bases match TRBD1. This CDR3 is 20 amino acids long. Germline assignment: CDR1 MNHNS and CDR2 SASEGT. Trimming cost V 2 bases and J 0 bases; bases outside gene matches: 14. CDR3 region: CASSERGDGTGIGSYNEQFF. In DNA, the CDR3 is TGTGCCAGCAGTGAACGAGGAGACGGGACAGGGATCGGCTCCTACAATGAGCAGTTCTTC.

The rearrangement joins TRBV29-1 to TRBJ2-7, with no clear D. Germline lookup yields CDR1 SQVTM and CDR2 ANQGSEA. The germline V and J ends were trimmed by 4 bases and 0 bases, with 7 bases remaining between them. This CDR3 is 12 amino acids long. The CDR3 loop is CSVAVTSYEQYF. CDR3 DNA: TGCAGCGTTGCGGTAACCTCCTACGAGCAGTACTTC.

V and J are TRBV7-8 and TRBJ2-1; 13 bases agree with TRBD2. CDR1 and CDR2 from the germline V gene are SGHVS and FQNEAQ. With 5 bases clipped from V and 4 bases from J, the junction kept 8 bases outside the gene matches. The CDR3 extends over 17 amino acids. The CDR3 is CASSHGTSGTYYNEQFF. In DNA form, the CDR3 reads TGTGCCAGCAGCCACGGGACTAGCGGGACCTATTACAATGAGCAGTTCTTC.

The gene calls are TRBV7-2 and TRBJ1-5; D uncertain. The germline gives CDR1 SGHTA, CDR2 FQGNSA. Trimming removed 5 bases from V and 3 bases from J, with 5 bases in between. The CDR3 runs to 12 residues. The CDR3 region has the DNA TGTGCCAGCAGCCAGAACAATCAGCCCCAGCATTTT. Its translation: CASSQNNQPQHF.

The chain's CDR3 is CASSPLTPAGPTDTQYF. The CDR3 DNA sequence: TGTGCCAGCTCACCACTGACCCCGGCGGGCCCCACAGATACGCAGTATTTT. The chain uses TRBV18 and TRBJ2-3; TRBD2 might be the D (5 bases). The CDR3 extends over 17 amino acids. Trimming cost V 1 base and J 2 bases, with 16 bases left between them. CDR1 is KGHSH, CDR2 LQKENI, per germline. Combining the CDR3 with reference TRBV18 and TRBJ2-3 gives the whole variable domain NAGVMQNPRHLVRRRGQEARLRCSPMKGHSHVYWYRQLPEEGLKFMVYLQKENIIDESGMPKERFSAEFPKEGPSILRIQQVVRGDSAAYFCASSPLTPAGPTDTQYFGPGTRLTVL.

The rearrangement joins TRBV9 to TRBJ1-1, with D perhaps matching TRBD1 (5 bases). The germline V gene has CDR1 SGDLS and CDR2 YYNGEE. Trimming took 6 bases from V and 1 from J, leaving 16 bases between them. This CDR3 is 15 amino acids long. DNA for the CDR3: TGTGCCAGCACGCGATCCGGGGGGGGGAACACTGAAGCTTTCTTT. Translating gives CASTRSGGGNTEAFF.

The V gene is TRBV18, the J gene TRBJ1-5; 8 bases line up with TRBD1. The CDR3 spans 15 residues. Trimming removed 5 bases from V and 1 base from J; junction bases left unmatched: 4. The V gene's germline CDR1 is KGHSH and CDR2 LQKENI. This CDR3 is CASSARQGSNQPQHF. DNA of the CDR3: TGTGCCAGCTCAGCGCGACAGGGGAGCAATCAGCCCCAGCATTTT.

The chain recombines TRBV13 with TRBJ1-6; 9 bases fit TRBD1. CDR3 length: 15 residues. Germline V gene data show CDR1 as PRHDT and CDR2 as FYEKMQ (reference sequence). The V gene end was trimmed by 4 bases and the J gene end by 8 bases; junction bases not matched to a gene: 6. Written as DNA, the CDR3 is TGTGCCAGCAGCTCTCGGACAGGGGCGGATTCACCCCTCCACTTT. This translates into CASSSRTGADSPLHF.

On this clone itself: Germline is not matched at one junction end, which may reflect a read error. CDR3 loop: CASSGHRGFSVEASF. In DNA form, the CDR3 reads TGTGCCAGCAGTGGACACAGGGGTTTTTCGGTTGAAGCTTCCTTT. The chain recombines TRBV25-1 with TRBJ1-1, with TRBD1 matching over 7 bases. Per the germline V gene, CDR1 is MGHDK and CDR2 is SYGVNS. The CDR3 sequence is 15 residues long.